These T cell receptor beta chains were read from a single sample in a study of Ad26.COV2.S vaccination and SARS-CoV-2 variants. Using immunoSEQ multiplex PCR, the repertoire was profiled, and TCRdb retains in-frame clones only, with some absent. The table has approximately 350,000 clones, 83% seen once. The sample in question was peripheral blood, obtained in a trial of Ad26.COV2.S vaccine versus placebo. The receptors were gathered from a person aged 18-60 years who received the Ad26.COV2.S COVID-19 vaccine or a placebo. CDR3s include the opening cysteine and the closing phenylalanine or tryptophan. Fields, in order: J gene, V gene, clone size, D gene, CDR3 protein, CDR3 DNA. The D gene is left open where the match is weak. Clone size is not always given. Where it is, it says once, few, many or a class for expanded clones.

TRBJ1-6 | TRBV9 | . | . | CASSTPGSPLHF | TGTGCCAGCAGCACCCCGGGTTCACCCCTCCACTTT
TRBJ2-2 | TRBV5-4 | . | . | CASNRENTGELFF | TGTGCCAGCAACCGGGAGAACACCGGGGAGCTGTTTTTT
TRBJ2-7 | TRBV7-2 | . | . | CASSLRDGHYEQYF | TGTGCCAGCAGCTTACGGGACGGGCACTACGAGCAGTACTTC
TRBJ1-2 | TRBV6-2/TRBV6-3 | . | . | CASSYWTANGYTF | TGTGCCAGCAGTTACTGGACGGCCAATGGCTACACCTTC
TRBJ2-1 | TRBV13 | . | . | CASSVDMWGVNEQFF | TGTGCCAGCAGCGTTGATATGTGGGGGGTTAATGAGCAGTTCTTC
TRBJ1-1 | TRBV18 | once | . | CASSPASGMRTEAFF | TGTGCCAGCTCACCGGCGTCGGGGATGCGAACTGAAGCTTTCTTT
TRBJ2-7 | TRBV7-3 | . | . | CASSSRASSYEQYF | TGTGCCAGCAGCTCCAGGGCCTCCTCCTACGAGCAGTACTTC
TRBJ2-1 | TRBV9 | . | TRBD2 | CASSVWLAGAYNEQFF | TGTGCCAGCAGCGTATGGCTAGCGGGAGCCTACAATGAGCAGTTCTTC
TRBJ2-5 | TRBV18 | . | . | CASSPRDAGQETQYF | TGTGCCAGCTCACCCCGGGACGCGGGGCAGGAGACCCAGTACTTC
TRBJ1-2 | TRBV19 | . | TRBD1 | CASSIQGARRYGYTF | TGTGCCAGTAGTATTCAGGGGGCGCGAAGATATGGCTACACCTTC
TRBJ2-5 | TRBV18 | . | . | CASSLHLGETQYF | TGTGCCAGCTCACTCCACCTGGGAGAGACCCAGTACTTC